This T cell receptor beta chain was sequenced in a study of cytomegalovirus exposure and HLA in healthy donors. Findings and limits, study-wide: DRB1 showed the most TCR associations and HLA-C the fewest in a later analysis, as rates varied by HLA locus. Presence/absence analyses supposed approximately even sequencing depth among donors. Most of the CMV-associated TCR beta chains (in a later analysis) appeared to be HLA-restricted.

This CDR3 contains 16 residues. Losses at the gene ends were 6 bases for V and 6 bases for J; bases not matched to a gene: 10. Germline loops: CDR1 SGHTA, CDR2 FQGTGA. It was with 60 Vbeta and 13 Jbeta primers that the PCR ran. Sequencing was performed with immunoSEQ multiplex PCR; in TCRdb, only in-frame clones are kept and a portion is missing. The profile shows some 100,000 clones, 62% of them singletons. With respect to this clone: Its antigen remains unidentified.

The specimen sequenced was PBMCs. This sequence originates from a woman under 40 in good health and CMV-seropositive. The chain combines TRBV7-3 with TRBJ2-1; 11 bases align to TRBD2. This chain's CDR3 is CASRNLPGLAVNEQFF. The CDR3 bases are TGTGCCAGCAGAAACCTTCCGGGACTAGCGGTCAATGAGCAGTTCTTC.